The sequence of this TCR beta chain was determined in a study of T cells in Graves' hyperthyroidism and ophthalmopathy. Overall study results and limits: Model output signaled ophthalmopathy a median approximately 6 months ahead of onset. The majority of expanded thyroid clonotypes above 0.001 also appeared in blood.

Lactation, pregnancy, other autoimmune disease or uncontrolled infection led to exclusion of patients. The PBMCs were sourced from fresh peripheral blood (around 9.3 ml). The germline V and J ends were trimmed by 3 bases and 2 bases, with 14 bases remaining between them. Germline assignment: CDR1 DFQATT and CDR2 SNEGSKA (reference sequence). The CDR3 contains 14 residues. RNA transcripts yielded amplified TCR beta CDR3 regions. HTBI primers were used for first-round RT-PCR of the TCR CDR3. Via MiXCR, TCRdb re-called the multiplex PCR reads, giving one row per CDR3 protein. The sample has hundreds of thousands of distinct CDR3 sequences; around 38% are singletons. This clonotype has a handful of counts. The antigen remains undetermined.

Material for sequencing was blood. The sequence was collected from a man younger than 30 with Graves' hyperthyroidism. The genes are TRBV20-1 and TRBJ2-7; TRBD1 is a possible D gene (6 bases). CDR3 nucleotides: TGCAGTGCTAGTGGAGGACAGCATCCCTACGAGCAGTACTTC. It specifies CSASGGQHPYEQYF.